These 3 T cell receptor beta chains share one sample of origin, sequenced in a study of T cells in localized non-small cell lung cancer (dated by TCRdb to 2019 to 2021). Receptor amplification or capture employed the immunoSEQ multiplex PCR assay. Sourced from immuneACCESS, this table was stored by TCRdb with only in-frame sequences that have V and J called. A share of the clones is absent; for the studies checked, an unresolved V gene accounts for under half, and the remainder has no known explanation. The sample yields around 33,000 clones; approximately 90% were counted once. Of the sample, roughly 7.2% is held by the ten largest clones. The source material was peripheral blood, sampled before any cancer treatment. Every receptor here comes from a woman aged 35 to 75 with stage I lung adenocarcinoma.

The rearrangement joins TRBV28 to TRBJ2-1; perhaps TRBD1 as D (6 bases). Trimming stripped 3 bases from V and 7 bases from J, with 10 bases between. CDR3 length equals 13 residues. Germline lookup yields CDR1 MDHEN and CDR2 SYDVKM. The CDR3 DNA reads TGTGCCAGCAGTTTTCCCCAGGGGAATGAGCAGTTCTTC. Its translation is CASSFPQGNEQFF.

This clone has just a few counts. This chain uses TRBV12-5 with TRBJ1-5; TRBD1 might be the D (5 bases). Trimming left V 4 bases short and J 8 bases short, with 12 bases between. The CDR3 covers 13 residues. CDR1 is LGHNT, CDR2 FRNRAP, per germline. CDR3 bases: TGTGCTAGTGGTTATTCAGGGTATAAGCCCCAGCATTTT. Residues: CASGYSGYKPQHF.

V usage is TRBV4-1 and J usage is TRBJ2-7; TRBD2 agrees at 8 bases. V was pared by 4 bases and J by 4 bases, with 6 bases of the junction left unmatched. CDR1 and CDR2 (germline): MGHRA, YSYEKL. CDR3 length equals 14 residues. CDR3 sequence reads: CASSPAGASYEQYF. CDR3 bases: TGCGCCAGCAGCCCAGCGGGGGCCTCGTACGAGCAGTACTTC.